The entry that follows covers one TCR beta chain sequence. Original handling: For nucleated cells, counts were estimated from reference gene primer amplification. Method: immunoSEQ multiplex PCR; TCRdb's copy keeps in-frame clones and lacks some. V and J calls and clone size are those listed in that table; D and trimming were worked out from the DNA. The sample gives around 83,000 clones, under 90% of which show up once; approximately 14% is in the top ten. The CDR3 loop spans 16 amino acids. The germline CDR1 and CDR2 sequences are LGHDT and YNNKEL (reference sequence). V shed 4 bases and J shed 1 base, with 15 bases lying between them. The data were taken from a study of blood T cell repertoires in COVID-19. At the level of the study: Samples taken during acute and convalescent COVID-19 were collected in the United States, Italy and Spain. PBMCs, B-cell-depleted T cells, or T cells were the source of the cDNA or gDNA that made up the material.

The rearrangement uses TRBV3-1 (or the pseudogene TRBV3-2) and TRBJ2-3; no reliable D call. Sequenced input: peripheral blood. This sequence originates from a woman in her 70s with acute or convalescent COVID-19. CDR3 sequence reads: CASSPKSPMGTDTQYF. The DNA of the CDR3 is TGTGCCAGCAGCCCCAAGTCTCCTATGGGCACAGATACGCAGTATTTT.